These T cell receptor beta chains were read from a single sample in a study of chemoradiotherapy in HPV16-positive cancers. Data came from immunoSEQ multiplex PCR; TCRdb stores just in-frame clones and leaves some out. The sample contains some 3,500 clones, 60% to 85% of which appear only once. The sample here was tumor tissue, taken from a patient who underwent chemoradiotherapy. The receptors stem from a human donor with HPV-associated anogenital cancer. The conserved cysteine and the conserved F or W are not part of the CDR3 here. Each record gives: CDR3 length, J gene, V gene, CDR3 protein.

8 | TRBJ2-7 | TRBV29-1 | SVATYEQY
11 | TRBJ1-1 | TRBV5-6 | ASSGASNTEAF
11 | TRBJ1-1 | TRBV27 | ASSINRDTEAF
11 | TRBJ1-2 | TRBV7-2 | ASSLEGARGYT
11 | TRBJ1-5 | TRBV15 | ATAGGGGQPQH
14 | TRBJ2-3 | TRBV7-9 | ASSQMAPVGTDTQY
15 | TRBJ1-5 | TRBV7-2 | ASSLRQGGLGNQPQH
12 | TRBJ1-6 | TRBV7-8 | ASSPRWTESPLH
11 | TRBJ1-1 | TRBV10-1 | ASSPSRNPEAF
16 | TRBJ2-2 | TRBV7-3 | ASSPGGLAGGDGGELF
10 | TRBJ2-1 | TRBV9 | ASSVPGQEQF
11 | TRBJ2-7 | TRBV2 | ASQGTGSYEQY
12 | TRBJ2-5 | TRBV5-6 | ASSLGAPLETQY
13 | TRBJ2-3 | TRBV5-1 | ASSLGPQRGDTQY
11 | TRBJ1-1 | TRBV27 | ASSLSGGTEAF
12 | TRBJ2-7 | TRBV11-2 | ASSLRTLSYEQY
12 | TRBJ1-5 | TRBV19 | ASSPPVRNQPQH
14 | TRBJ2-3 | TRBV10-1 | ASSAGTSGTSDTQY
13 | TRBJ1-4 | TRBV6-1 | ASSENRGYNEKLF
13 | TRBJ1-4 | TRBV6-5 | ASALRRATNEKLF
13 | TRBJ2-7 | TRBV29-1 | SVGGTSGVSYEQY
12 | TRBJ1-3 | TRBV19 | ASAAGIGGNTIY
11 | TRBJ1-1 | TRBV2 | ASSYSMNTEAF
12 | TRBJ1-1 | TRBV2 | ASSGAPGHHEAF
15 | TRBJ2-3 | TRBV5-6 | ASSLDLAGASRDTQY
12 | TRBJ2-7 | TRBV18 | ASSLRDTDYEQY
12 | TRBJ1-2 | TRBV11-2 | ASSLPGQIYGYT
12 | TRBJ2-7 | TRBV30 | AWSRLAGAYEQY
14 | TRBJ1-1 | TRBV11-2 | ASSLVGGVGNTEAF
13 | TRBJ2-7 | TRBV29-1 | SVEDLGTSSLEQY
13 | TRBJ2-1 | TRBV9 | ASSVAGATYNEQF
12 | TRBJ2-7 | TRBV30 | AWNPLGGTYEQY
14 | TRBJ1-1 | TRBV7-9 | ASSLLGEKGVTEAF
11 | TRBJ2-7 | TRBV6-1 | ASSPSTAYEQY
13 | TRBJ2-7 | TRBV10-3 | AIRSRGQGADEQY
12 | TRBJ2-1 | TRBV5-4 | ASSLDFSYNEQF
9 | TRBJ2-5 | TRBV13 | ASSLQETQY